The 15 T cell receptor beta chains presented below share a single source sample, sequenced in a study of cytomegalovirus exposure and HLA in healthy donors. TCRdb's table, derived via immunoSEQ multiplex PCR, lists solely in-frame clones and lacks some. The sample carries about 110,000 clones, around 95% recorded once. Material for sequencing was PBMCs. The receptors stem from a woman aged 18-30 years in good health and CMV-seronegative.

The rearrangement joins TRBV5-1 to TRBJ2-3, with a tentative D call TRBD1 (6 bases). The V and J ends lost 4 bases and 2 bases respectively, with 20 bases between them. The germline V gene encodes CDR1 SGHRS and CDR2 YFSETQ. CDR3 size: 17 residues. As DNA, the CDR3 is TGCGCCAGCAGCCCCGGAATGAGGGGGTTGGTCACAGATACGCAGTATTTT. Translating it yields CASSPGMRGLVTDTQYF. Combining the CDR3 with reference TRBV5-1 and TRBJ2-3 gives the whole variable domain KAGVTQTPRYLIKTRGQQVTLSCSPISGHRSVSWYQQTPGQGLQFLFEYFSETQRNKGNFPGRFSGRQFSNSRSEMNVSTLELGDSALYLCASSPGMRGLVTDTQYFGPGTRLTVL.

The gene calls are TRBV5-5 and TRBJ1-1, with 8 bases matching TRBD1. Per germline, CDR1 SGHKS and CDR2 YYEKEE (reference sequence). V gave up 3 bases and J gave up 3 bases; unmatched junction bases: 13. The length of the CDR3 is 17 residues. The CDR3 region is CASSWDRRLPGDTEAFF. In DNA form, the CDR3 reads TGTGCCAGCAGCTGGGACAGGAGGCTCCCGGGGGACACTGAAGCTTTCTTT.

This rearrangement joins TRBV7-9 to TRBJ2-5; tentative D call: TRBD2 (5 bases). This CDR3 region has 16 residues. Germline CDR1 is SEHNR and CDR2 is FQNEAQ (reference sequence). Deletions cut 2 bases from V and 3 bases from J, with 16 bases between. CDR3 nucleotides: TGTGCCAGCAGCTTAAGCGGATACGGCCTAGAAGAGACCCAGTACTTC. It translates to CASSLSGYGLEETQYF. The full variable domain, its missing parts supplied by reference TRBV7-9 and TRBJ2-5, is DTGVSQNPRHKITKRGQNVTFRCDPISEHNRLYWYRQTLGQGPEFLTYFQNEAQLEKSRLLSDRFSAERPKGSFSTLEIQRTEQGDSAMYLCASSLSGYGLEETQYFGPGTRLLVL.

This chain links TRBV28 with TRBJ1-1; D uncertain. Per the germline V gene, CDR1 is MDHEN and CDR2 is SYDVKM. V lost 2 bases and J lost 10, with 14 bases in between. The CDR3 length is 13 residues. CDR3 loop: CASSLGISRGAFF. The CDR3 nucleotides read TGTGCCAGCAGTTTAGGGATTTCACGGGGAGCTTTCTTT.

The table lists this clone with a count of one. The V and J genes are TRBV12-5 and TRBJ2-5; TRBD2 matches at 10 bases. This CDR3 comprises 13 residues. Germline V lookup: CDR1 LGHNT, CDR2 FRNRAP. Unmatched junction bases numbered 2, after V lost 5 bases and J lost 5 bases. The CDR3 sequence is CASGPAGGETQYF. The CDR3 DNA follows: TGTGCTAGTGGTCCAGCGGGAGGGGAGACCCAGTACTTC.

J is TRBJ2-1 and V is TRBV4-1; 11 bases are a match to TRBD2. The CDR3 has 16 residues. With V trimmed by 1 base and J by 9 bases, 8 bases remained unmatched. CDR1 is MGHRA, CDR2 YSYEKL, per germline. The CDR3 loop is CASSQVLAGGLPEQFF. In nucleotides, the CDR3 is TGCGCCAGCAGCCAAGTTCTAGCGGGGGGTTTACCTGAGCAGTTCTTC.

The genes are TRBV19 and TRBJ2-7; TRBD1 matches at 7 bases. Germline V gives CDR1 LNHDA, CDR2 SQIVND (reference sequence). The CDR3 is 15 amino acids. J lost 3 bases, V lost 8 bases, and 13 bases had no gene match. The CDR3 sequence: CASSKKRQGIYEQYF. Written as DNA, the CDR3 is TGTGCCAGTTCTAAAAAAAGACAGGGAATCTACGAGCAGTACTTC.

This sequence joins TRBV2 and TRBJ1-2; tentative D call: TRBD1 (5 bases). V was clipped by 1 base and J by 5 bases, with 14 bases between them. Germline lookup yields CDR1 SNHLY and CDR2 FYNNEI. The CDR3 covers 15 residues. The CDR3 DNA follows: TGTGCCAGCAGTGAAGAAGGGGAGGTGTGGTATGGCTACACCTTC. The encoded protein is CASSEEGEVWYGYTF.

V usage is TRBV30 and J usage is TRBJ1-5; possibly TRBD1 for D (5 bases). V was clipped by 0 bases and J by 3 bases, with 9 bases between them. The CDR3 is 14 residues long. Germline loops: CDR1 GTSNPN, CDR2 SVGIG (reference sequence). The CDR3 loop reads CAWSVGGANQPQHF. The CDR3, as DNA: TGTGCCTGGAGTGTAGGAGGGGCCAATCAGCCCCAGCATTTT.

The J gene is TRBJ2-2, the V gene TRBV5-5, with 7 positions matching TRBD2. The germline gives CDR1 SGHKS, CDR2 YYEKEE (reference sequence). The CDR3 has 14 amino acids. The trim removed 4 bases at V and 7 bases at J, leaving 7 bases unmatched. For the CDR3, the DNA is TGTGCCAGCAGCGGCGGGGGAGGTGGCGGGGAGCTGTTTTTT. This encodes CASSGGGGGGELFF.

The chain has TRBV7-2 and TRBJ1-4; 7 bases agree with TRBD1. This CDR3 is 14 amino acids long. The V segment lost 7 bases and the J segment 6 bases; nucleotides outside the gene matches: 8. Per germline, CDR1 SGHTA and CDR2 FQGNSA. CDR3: CASTPGGFYEKLFF. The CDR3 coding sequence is TGTGCCAGCACTCCAGGGGGTTTCTATGAAAAACTGTTTTTT.

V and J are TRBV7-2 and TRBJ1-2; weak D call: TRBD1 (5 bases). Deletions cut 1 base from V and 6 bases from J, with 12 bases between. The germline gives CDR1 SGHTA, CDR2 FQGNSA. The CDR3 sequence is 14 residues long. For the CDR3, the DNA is TGTGCCAGCAGCTTAGAATCAGGGATGGATGGCTACACCTTC. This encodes CASSLESGMDGYTF.

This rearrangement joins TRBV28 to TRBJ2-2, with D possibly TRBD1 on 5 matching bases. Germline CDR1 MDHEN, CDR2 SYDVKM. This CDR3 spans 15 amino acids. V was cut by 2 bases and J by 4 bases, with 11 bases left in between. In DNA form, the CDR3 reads TGTGCCAGCAGTTTAGCCGACAGACCCACCGGGGAGCTGTTTTTT. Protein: CASSLADRPTGELFF.

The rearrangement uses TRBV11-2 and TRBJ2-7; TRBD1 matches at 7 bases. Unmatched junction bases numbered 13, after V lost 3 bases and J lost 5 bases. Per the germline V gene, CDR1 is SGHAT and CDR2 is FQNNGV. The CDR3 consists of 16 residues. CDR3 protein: CASSFGRNRGIHEQYF. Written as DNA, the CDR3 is TGTGCCAGCAGCTTTGGACGCAACAGGGGCATACACGAGCAGTACTTC.

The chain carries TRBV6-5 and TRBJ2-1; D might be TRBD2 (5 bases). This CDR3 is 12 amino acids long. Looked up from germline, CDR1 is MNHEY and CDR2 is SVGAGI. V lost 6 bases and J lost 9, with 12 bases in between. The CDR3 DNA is TGTGCCAGCAGAGAAATACGGGGTGAGCAGTTCTTC. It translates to CASREIRGEQFF.